This is a list of T cell receptor beta chains from one sample in a study of TIL therapy for anti-PD-1-resistant metastatic lung cancer. Using immunoSEQ multiplex PCR, the repertoire was profiled, and TCRdb retains in-frame clones only, with some absent. The sample includes approximately 92,000 clones, under 70% of them seen just once. Sequenced here: tumor tissue, sampled at baseline. Receptors originate from a person aged 25 to 85 with non-small cell lung cancer. CDR3s include the opening cysteine and the closing phenylalanine or tryptophan. D genes are given only for firm matches. Expanded clones get a size class; other rows say once, few or many, or leave the size out.

length	size	D	V	J	CDR3	DNA
13	-	-	TRBV11-3	TRBJ1-1	CASSLVPNTEAFF	TGTGCCAGCAGCTTAGTACCAAACACTGAAGCTTTCTTT
14	few	-	TRBV24-1	TRBJ1-5	CATSDGRVNQPQHF	TGTGCCACCAGTGACGGGCGCGTCAATCAGCCCCAGCATTTT
15	-	-	TRBV7-9	TRBJ2-1	CASSSPGQNYNEQFF	TGTGCCAGCAGTTCCCCGGGACAAAATTACAATGAGCAGTTCTTC
16	few	TRBD1	TRBV28	TRBJ1-2	CASSFFPTGGNYGYTF	TGTGCCAGCAGTTTTTTCCCAACAGGGGGCAACTATGGCTACACCTTC
13	few	TRBD2	TRBV7-2	TRBJ2-7	CASKREFPYEQYF	TGTGCCAGTAAGCGGGAGTTTCCCTACGAGCAGTACTTC
15	-	TRBD2	TRBV11-2	TRBJ2-1	CASTPFGGTNNEQFF	TGTGCCAGCACCCCATTCGGGGGGACGAACAATGAGCAGTTCTTC
11	-	-	TRBV5-1	TRBJ2-5	CASSLEETQYF	TGCGCCAGCAGCTTGGAGGAGACCCAGTACTTC
15	few	TRBD1	TRBV23-1	TRBJ1-3	CASSERDRAGNTIYF	TGCGCCAGCAGTGAACGGGACAGGGCTGGAAACACCATATATTTT
14	-	TRBD1	TRBV18	TRBJ1-1	CASSPTGANTEAFF	TGTGCCAGCTCACCAACAGGGGCGAACACTGAAGCTTTCTTT
15	medium-sized	-	TRBV16	TRBJ1-4	CASSQFASTNEKLFF	TGTGCCAGCAGCCAATTCGCGTCAACTAATGAAAAACTGTTTTTT
12	-	-	TRBV5-5	TRBJ1-2	CASSLGTGGYTF	TGTGCCAGCAGCTTGGGGACTGGTGGCTACACCTTC
17	-	-	TRBV6-6	TRBJ2-3	CASSRLFEGAGTDTQYF	TGTGCCAGCAGTCGCTTATTCGAGGGCGCCGGCACAGATACGCAGTATTTT
14	few	TRBD2	TRBV27	TRBJ2-1	CASSRTRASNEQFF	TGTGCCAGCAGCCGGACTAGGGCCTCCAATGAGCAGTTCTTC
15	few	-	TRBV28	TRBJ2-7	CASRNYVGSSYEQYF	TGTGCCAGCAGAAACTATGTGGGCAGTTCCTACGAGCAGTACTTC
14	-	-	TRBV30	TRBJ2-1	CAWSVLGNVNEQFF	TGTGCCTGGAGTGTTTTGGGGAACGTCAATGAGCAGTTCTTC
16	once	-	TRBV24-1	TRBJ2-5	CATSELQGRGQETQYF	TGTGCCACCAGTGAGCTACAGGGAAGGGGACAAGAGACCCAGTACTTC
16	few	TRBD1	TRBV7-2	TRBJ1-2	CASSLARDRGGYGYTF	TGTGCCAGCAGCTTAGCTCGGGACAGGGGCGGCTATGGCTACACCTTC
18	-	-	TRBV5-1	TRBJ2-1	CASSSSLGRTSSYNEQFF	TGCGCCAGCAGCTCATCGTTGGGTCGGACCTCCTCCTACAATGAGCAGTTCTTC
12	-	-	TRBV11-1	TRBJ2-1	CASSSGTLEQFF	TGTGCCAGCAGCTCCGGGACATTGGAGCAGTTCTTC
16	-	-	TRBV7-8	TRBJ2-3	CASSLGSGLSTDTQYF	TGTGCCAGCAGCTTAGGAAGCGGGCTTAGCACAGATACGCAGTATTTT
14	few	-	TRBV5-8	TRBJ1-3	CASSFRAFGNTIYF	TGTGCCAGCAGCTTTAGGGCTTTTGGAAACACCATATATTTT
15	few	TRBD1	TRBV6-2/TRBV6-3	TRBJ1-1	CASSPGQGAYTEAFF	TGTGCCAGCAGTCCCGGACAGGGGGCTTACACTGAAGCTTTCTTT
15	-	-	TRBV6-6	TRBJ2-7	CASSYSGREKVEQYF	TGTGCCAGCAGTTACTCAGGCAGGGAAAAGGTCGAGCAGTACTTC
14	-	-	TRBV5-1	TRBJ1-1	CASSFKTGSTEAFF	TGCGCCAGCAGCTTTAAAACAGGGTCCACTGAAGCTTTCTTT
16	-	TRBD1	TRBV5-1	TRBJ1-6	CASSISGTGGNSPLHF	TGCGCCAGCAGCATATCCGGGACAGGGGGCAATTCACCCCTCCACTTT
15	-	TRBD2	TRBV2	TRBJ2-7	CASSAGLAGGYEQYF	TGTGCCAGCAGTGCGGGACTAGCGGGAGGCTACGAGCAGTACTTC
13	-	TRBD2	TRBV6-6	TRBJ2-1	CASSYSGEGEQFF	TGTGCCAGCAGTTACTCGGGGGAGGGTGAGCAGTTCTTC
15	many	-	TRBV29-1	TRBJ1-4	CSVEDGGGLTEKLFF	TGCAGCGTTGAAGACGGAGGGGGGTTAACGGAAAAACTGTTTTTT
13	-	-	TRBV7-6	TRBJ2-5	CASSLWTQETQYF	TGTGCCAGCAGCTTATGGACTCAAGAGACCCAGTACTTC
12	-	-	TRBV28	TRBJ1-3	CASSFSGNTIYF	TGTGCCAGCAGTTTTTCTGGAAACACCATATATTTT
16	once	-	TRBV5-5	TRBJ2-3	CASSPRAGEGTDTQYF	TGTGCCAGCAGCCCGCGGGCCGGTGAAGGCACAGATACGCAGTATTTT
14	-	-	TRBV11-3	TRBJ2-1	CASSNTGSNNEQFF	TGTGCCAGCAGCAACACGGGCAGCAACAATGAGCAGTTCTTC
18	-	TRBD2	TRBV7-2	TRBJ2-7	CASSLASLASGKSYEQYF	TGTGCCAGCAGCTTAGCGTCGTTGGCTAGCGGGAAGAGCTACGAGCAGTACTTC
16	-	TRBD1	TRBV27	TRBJ2-1	CASSLQPGQIYNEQFF	TGTGCCAGCAGTTTACAGCCGGGACAGATTTACAATGAGCAGTTCTTC
15	few	TRBD2	TRBV18	TRBJ2-7	CASSPGGPLSYEQYF	TGTGCCAGCTCACCGGGAGGGCCCCTTTCCTACGAGCAGTACTTC
12	-	-	TRBV7-9	TRBJ1-5	CASSLDSQPQHF	TGTGCCAGCAGCTTGGACAGTCAGCCCCAGCATTTT
12	few	-	TRBV19	TRBJ1-5	CASRGPNQPQHF	TGTGCCAGTAGGGGCCCCAATCAGCCCCAGCATTTT
11	once	-	TRBV10-3	TRBJ2-7	CAISGNYEQYF	TGTGCCATCAGTGGTAACTACGAGCAGTACTTC
16	-	-	TRBV28	TRBJ2-3	CASSSGPPELTDTQYF	TGTGCCAGCAGTTCCGGACCTCCGGAACTCACAGATACGCAGTATTTT
13	many	-	TRBV7-9	TRBJ1-1	CASRQTPNTEAFF	TGTGCCAGCAGACAGACACCGAACACTGAAGCTTTCTTT
15	-	-	TRBV11-2	TRBJ1-2	CASSPQSGWDYGYTF	TGTGCCAGCAGCCCCCAGTCGGGTTGGGACTATGGCTACACCTTC
14	-	-	TRBV5-1	TRBJ2-3	CASSLPLSTDTQYF	TGCGCCAGCAGCCTTCCGCTTAGCACAGATACGCAGTATTTT
15	once	TRBD2	TRBV11-3	TRBJ2-3	CASSLGSGGADTQYF	TGTGCCAGCAGCTTAGGTAGCGGGGGGGCAGATACGCAGTATTTT
13	-	-	TRBV29-1	TRBJ1-4	CSVRTAGYEKLFF	TGCAGCGTGAGGACAGCGGGGTATGAAAAACTGTTTTTT
17	-	TRBD2	TRBV5-5	TRBJ2-2	CASSRSGTSGTSGELFF	TGTGCCAGCAGTCGTTCCGGGACTAGCGGGACTTCTGGGGAGCTGTTTTTT
12	-	-	TRBV2	TRBJ2-7	CASRRRDTEQYF	TGTGCCAGCAGGAGAAGGGACACCGAGCAGTACTTC
14	once	-	TRBV4-3	TRBJ2-3	CASSQTKNGDTQYF	TGCGCCAGCAGCCAGACGAAAAACGGGGATACGCAGTATTTT
14	-	-	TRBV18	TRBJ1-1	CASSPITRNTEAFF	TGTGCCAGCTCACCGATTACACGGAACACTGAAGCTTTCTTT
14	-	TRBD2	TRBV9	TRBJ2-1	CASSGLAGNNEQFF	TGTGCCAGCAGCGGTTTAGCGGGAAACAATGAGCAGTTCTTC
15	-	-	TRBV19	TRBJ1-1	CASSMGLGMDPEAFF	TGTGCCAGTAGTATGGGGTTAGGGATGGACCCTGAAGCTTTCTTT
13	-	TRBD1	TRBV10-3	TRBJ2-7	CAISRTGEYEQYF	TGTGCCATCAGTAGGACAGGGGAGTACGAGCAGTACTTC
14	few	TRBD1	TRBV6-5	TRBJ1-6	CASRLTGSNSPLHF	TGTGCCAGCAGACTGACAGGGAGTAATTCACCCCTCCACTTT
14	-	TRBD1	TRBV4-1	TRBJ2-7	CASSERQGINEQYF	TGCGCCAGCAGCGAGCGACAGGGTATCAACGAGCAGTACTTC
14	-	TRBD1	TRBV29-1	TRBJ2-2	CSVEARGPTGELFF	TGCAGCGTTGAAGCTAGGGGGCCAACCGGGGAGCTGTTTTTT